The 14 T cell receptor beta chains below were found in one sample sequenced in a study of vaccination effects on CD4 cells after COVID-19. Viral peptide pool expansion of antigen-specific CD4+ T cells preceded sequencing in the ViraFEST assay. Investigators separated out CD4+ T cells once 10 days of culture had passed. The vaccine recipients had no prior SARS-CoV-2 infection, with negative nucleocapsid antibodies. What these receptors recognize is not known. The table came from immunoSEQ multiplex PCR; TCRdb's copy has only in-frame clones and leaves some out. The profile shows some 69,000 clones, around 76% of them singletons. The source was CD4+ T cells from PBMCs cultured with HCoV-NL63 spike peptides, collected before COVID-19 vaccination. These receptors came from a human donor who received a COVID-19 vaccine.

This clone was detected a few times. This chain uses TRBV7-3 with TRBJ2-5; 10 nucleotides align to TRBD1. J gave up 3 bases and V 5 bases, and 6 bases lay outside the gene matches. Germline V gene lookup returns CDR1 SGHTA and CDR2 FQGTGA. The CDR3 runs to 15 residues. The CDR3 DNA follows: TGTGCCAGCAGCCTGGTGACAGGGGGCAAAGAGACCCAGTACTTC. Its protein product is CASSLVTGGKETQYF.

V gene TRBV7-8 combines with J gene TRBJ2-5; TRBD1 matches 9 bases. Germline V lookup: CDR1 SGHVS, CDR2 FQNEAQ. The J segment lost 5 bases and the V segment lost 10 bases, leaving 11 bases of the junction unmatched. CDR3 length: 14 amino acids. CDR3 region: CANRRQGVDETQYF. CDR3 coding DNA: TGTGCCAATCGTAGACAGGGGGTTGACGAGACCCAGTACTTC. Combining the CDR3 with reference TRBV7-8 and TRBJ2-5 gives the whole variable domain GAGVSQSPRYKVAKRGQDVALRCDPISGHVSLFWYQQALGQGPEFLTYFQNEAQLDKSGLPSDRFFAERPEGSVSTLKIQRTQQEDSAVYLCANRRQGVDETQYFGPGTRLLVL.

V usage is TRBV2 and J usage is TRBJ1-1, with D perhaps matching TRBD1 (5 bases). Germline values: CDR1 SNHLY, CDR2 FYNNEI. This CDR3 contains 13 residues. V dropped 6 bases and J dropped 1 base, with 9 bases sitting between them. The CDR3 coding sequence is TGTGCCAGCAGCAGCCAGGGGAACACTGAAGCTTTCTTT. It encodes CASSSQGNTEAFF.

The CDR3: CASSQVFGARGEQFF. Here the CDR3 DNA reads TGTGCCAGCAGCCAAGTTTTCGGGGCGCGGGGTGAGCAGTTCTTC. V is TRBV14 and J is TRBJ2-1; tentative D call: TRBD2 (6 bases). From germline, CDR1 is SGHDN and CDR2 FVKESK. V shed 1 base and J shed 9 bases, with 16 bases lying between them. There are 15 residues in the CDR3.

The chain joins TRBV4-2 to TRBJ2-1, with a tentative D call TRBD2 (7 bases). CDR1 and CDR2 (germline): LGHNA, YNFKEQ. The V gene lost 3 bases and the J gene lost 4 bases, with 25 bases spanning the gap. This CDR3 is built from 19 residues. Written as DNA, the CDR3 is TGTGCCAGCAGCCATGCCCCGGGTGCGGGGGCCCAGATATACAATGAGCAGTTCTTC. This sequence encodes CASSHAPGAGAQIYNEQFF.

The CDR3 region has the DNA TGCGCCAGCAGCCAAGTGGTAGCGGGGAGGGGAACAGATACGCAGTATTTT. Protein product: CASSQVVAGRGTDTQYF. The chain uses TRBV4-1 and TRBJ2-3; 8 bases match TRBD2. V trimming: 1 base; J trimming: 3 bases; junction bases outside the gene matches: 9. Looked up from germline, CDR1 is MGHRA and CDR2 is YSYEKL. CDR3 size: 17 residues.

The CDR3 nucleotides are TGTGCCATCAGTGTGAACACTAACTATGGCTACACCTTC. Translation gives CAISVNTNYGYTF. The V call is TRBV10-3, the J call TRBJ1-2, with D hard to call. Trimming stripped 4 bases from V and 0 bases from J, with 6 bases between. Germline-derived CDR1 and CDR2 are ENHRY and SYGVKD. The CDR3 is made up of 13 amino acids.

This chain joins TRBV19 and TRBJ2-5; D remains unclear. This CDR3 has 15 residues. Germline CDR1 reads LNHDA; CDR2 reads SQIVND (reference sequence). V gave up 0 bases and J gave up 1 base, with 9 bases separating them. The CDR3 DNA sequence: TGTGCCAGTAGTATAGATAGGGCGCGCCAAGAGACCCAGTACTTC. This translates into CASSIDRARQETQYF.

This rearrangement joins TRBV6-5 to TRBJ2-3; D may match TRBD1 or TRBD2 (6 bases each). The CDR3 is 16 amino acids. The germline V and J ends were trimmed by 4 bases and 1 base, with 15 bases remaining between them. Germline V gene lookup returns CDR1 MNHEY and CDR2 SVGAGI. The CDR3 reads CASSSLQGGRTDTQYF. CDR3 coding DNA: TGTGCCAGCAGTTCCCTACAAGGGGGGCGCACAGATACGCAGTATTTT.

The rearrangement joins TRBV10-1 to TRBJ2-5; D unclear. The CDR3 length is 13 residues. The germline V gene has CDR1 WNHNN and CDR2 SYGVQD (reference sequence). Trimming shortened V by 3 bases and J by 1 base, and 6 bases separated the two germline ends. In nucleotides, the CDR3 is TGCGCCAGCAGTGAAAACATCCAAGAGACCCAGTACTTC. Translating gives CASSENIQETQYF.

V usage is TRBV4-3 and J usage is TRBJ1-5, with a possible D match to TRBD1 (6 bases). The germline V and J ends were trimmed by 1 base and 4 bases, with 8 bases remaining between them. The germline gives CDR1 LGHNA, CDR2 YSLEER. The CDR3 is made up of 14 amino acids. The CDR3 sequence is CASSQGQGNQPQHF. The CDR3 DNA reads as TGCGCCAGCAGCCAAGGCCAGGGGAATCAGCCCCAGCATTTT.

In nucleotides, the CDR3 is TGTGCCAGCAGCCAAGATTATCGAAGCACCGGGGAGCTGTTTTTT. The encoded protein is CASSQDYRSTGELFF. The chain is built from TRBV3-1 (or the pseudogene TRBV3-2) and TRBJ2-2; D unclear. Germline values: CDR1 LGHDT, CDR2 YNNKEL (reference sequence). The V end was cut by 0 bases, the J end by 4 bases, with 9 bases between. This CDR3 has 15 residues.

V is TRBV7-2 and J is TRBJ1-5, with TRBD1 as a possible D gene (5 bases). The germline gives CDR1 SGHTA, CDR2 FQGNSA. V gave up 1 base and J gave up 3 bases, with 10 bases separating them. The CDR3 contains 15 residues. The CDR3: CASSLGDRINQPQHF. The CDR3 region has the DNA TGTGCCAGCAGCTTAGGTGACAGAATCAATCAGCCCCAGCATTTT.

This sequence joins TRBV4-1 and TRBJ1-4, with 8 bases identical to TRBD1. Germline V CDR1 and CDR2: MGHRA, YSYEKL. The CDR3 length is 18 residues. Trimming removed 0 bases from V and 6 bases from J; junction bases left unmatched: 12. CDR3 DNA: TGCGCCAGCAGCCAAGATATGGTCAGGGGGCAGTTGTATGAAAAACTGTTTTTT. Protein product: CASSQDMVRGQLYEKLFF.